Listed here are 10 T cell receptor beta chains from one sample, sequenced in a study of blood T cell repertoires in COVID-19. Sequencing was performed with immunoSEQ multiplex PCR; in TCRdb, only in-frame clones are kept and a portion is missing. The sample records hundreds of thousands of clones, 85% to 90% being singletons. Sequencing was performed on peripheral blood. The receptors come from a young woman with acute or convalescent COVID-19.

J is TRBJ2-1 and V is TRBV2; 8 bases line up with TRBD1. The CDR3 totals 14 residues. Per the germline V gene, CDR1 is SNHLY and CDR2 is FYNNEI. The junction had 12 bases not matched to a gene; V was cut back by 8 bases and J by 9 bases. CDR3 sequence: CASLRTGSLGEQFF. CDR3 DNA: TGTGCCAGCCTTAGGACAGGGTCTCTTGGTGAGCAGTTCTTC. Based on the CDR3 plus reference TRBV2 and TRBJ2-1, the full variable domain is EPEVTQTPSHQVTQMGQEVILRCVPISNHLYFYWYRQILGQKVEFLVSFYNNEISEKSEIFDDQFSVERPDGSNFTLKIRSTKLEDSAMYFCASLRTGSLGEQFFGPGTRLTVL.

This sequence joins TRBV29-1 and TRBJ2-7, with 8 bases lining up with TRBD1. J was trimmed by 5 bases and V by 6 bases; bases with no gene match: 3. This CDR3 spans 11 amino acids. The V gene's germline CDR1 is SQVTM and CDR2 ANQGSEA. The CDR3 sequence is CSVGTGNEQYF. In DNA form, the CDR3 reads TGCAGCGTAGGGACAGGCAACGAGCAGTACTTC.

J is TRBJ2-5 and V is TRBV29-1; no clear D. Trimming pared 5 bases from V and 1 base from J, leaving 17 bases between. Germline V gene sequence: CDR1 SQVTM, CDR2 ANQGSEA. CDR3 length: 15 amino acids. CDR3 sequence reads: CSVKSWAASQETQYF. DNA for the CDR3: TGCAGCGTTAAAAGTTGGGCTGCCAGCCAAGAGACCCAGTACTTC.

This rearrangement joins TRBV5-5 to TRBJ1-5; D is possibly TRBD1 (6 bases). Trimming took off 4 bases at V and 3 bases at J, with 14 bases between the two ends. From germline, CDR1 is SGHKS and CDR2 YYEKEE (reference sequence). This CDR3 is 15 amino acids long. CDR3 bases: TGTGCCAGCAGCAAATCGGGACAATACAATCAGCCCCAGCATTTT. Encoded protein: CASSKSGQYNQPQHF.

The chain couples TRBV11-3 to TRBJ2-5, with 7 bases lining up with TRBD1. CDR3 size: 16 residues. J was trimmed by 2 bases and V by 5 bases; bases with no gene match: 11. The germline V gene encodes CDR1 SGHNT and CDR2 YENEEA. The CDR3 is CASSPRTGGLQETQYF. CDR3 DNA: TGTGCCAGCAGCCCAAGGACAGGAGGCCTTCAAGAGACCCAGTACTTC.

The rearrangement joins TRBV18 to TRBJ2-3; the D gene is possibly TRBD2 (6 bases). With 2 bases removed from V and 0 bases from J, the gap between germline ends came to 6 bases. CDR1 is KGHSH and CDR2 is LQKENI in the germline V gene. The CDR3 length is 14 residues. The CDR3 here is CASSPGTSTDTQYF. The CDR3 DNA reads as TGTGCCAGCTCACCAGGGACTAGCACAGATACGCAGTATTTT.

This clone turned up a few times. V and J are TRBV18 and TRBJ1-5; 9 bases map to TRBD1. V trimming: 4 bases; J trimming: 7 bases; junction bases outside the gene matches: 8. Germline CDR1 and CDR2: KGHSH and LQKENI. The CDR3 is made up of 15 amino acids. In DNA, the CDR3 is TGTGCCAGCTCACGGGACAGGGAACATTACCAGCCCCAGCATTTT. Translating it yields CASSRDREHYQPQHF. The full variable domain, rest sourced from reference TRBV18 and TRBJ1-5, is NAGVMQNPRHLVRRRGQEARLRCSPMKGHSHVYWYRQLPEEGLKFMVYLQKENIIDESGMPKERFSAEFPKEGPSILRIQQVVRGDSAAYFCASSRDREHYQPQHFGDGTRLSIL.

The chain uses TRBV3-1 (or the pseudogene TRBV3-2) and TRBJ2-3, with 16 bases that match TRBD2. This CDR3 region has 17 residues. Germline values: CDR1 LGHDT, CDR2 YNNKEL (reference sequence). The trim removed 3 bases at V and 1 base at J, leaving 1 base unmatched. The CDR3 sequence is CASSQGTSGGGTDTQYF. The CDR3 coding sequence is TGTGCCAGCAGCCAGGGGACTAGCGGGGGGGGCACAGATACGCAGTATTTT.

The V and J genes are TRBV7-9 and TRBJ2-7; D is possibly TRBD1 (6 bases). CDR3 length: 14 residues. V gave up 5 bases and J gave up 0 bases, with 11 bases separating them. The V gene's germline CDR1 is SEHNR and CDR2 FQNEAQ (reference sequence). This CDR3 reads CASSRRTDSYEQYF. CDR3 DNA: TGTGCCAGCAGCCGACGGACAGACTCCTACGAGCAGTACTTC.

The rearrangement joins TRBV7-9 to TRBJ1-3, with a tentative D call TRBD1 (5 bases). This CDR3 has 16 residues. Trimming shortened V by 1 base and J by 0 bases, and 10 bases separated the two germline ends. The germline CDR1 and CDR2 sequences are SEHNR and FQNEAQ (reference sequence). Here the CDR3 reads CASSLGQQSSGNTIYF. In DNA form, the CDR3 reads TGTGCCAGCAGCTTAGGACAGCAAAGCTCTGGAAACACCATATATTTT.